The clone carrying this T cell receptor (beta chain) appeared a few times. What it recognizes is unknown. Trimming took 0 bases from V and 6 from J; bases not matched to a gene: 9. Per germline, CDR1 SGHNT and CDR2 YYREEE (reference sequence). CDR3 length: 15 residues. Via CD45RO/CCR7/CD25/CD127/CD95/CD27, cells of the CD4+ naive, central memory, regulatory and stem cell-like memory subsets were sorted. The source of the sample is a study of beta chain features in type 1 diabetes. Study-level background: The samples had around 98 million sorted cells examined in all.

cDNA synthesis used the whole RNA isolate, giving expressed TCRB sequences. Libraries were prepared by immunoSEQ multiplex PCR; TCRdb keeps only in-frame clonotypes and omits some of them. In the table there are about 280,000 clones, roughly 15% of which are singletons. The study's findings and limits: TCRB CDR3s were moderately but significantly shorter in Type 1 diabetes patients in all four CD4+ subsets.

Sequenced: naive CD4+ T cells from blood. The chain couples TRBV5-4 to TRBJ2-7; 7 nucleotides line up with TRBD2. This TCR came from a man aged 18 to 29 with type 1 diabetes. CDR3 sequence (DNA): TGTGCCAGCAGCTTGGGAACCGGGGGGACCTCCGAGCAGTACTTC. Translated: CASSLGTGGTSEQYF.